This TCR beta chain was documented in a study of cytomegalovirus exposure and HLA in healthy donors. Only a few counts were recorded for this clone. The PCR was carried out with 60 Vbeta primers and 13 Jbeta primers. Profiled with immunoSEQ multiplex PCR; TCRdb holds only in-frame clones, not every one. The sample consists of fewer than 110,000 clones, approximately 79% of them appearing once. Sequenced sample: PBMCs. The TCR was taken from a man aged 18 to 29 in good health and CMV-seronegative.

Here the CDR3 DNA reads TGTGCCACCAGCTCTACTGGGGCCGAGCAGTACTTC. Protein: CATSSTGAEQYF. J is TRBJ2-7 and V is TRBV15; D may be TRBD1 (5 bases). The CDR3 runs 12 residues. Germline V gene sequence: CDR1 LNHNV, CDR2 YYDKDF (reference sequence). Between the trimmed V and J ends, which lost 5 bases and 6 bases, there was a span of 11 bases.